The 27 T cell receptor beta chains below all came from one sample that was sequenced in a study of somatic mutations in cytotoxic T cells in rheumatoid arthritis. The method was immunoSEQ multiplex PCR; TCRdb's version includes in-frame clones alone and lacks a portion of them. The data contain 15,000 to 20,000 clones, around 82% of them seen just once; the ten biggest clones take up approximately 17%. Sequencing was performed on CD8+ T cells sorted from blood. The source of these receptors is a woman in her 50s with rheumatoid arthritis.

The gene calls are TRBV28 and TRBJ1-1; D remains ambiguous. This CDR3 region has 11 residues. The germline CDR1 and CDR2 sequences are MDHEN and SYDVKM. Between the trimmed V and J ends, which lost 0 bases and 7 bases, there was a span of 3 bases. The CDR3 DNA reads as TGTGCCAGCAGTTTATGGGGTGAAGCTTTCTTT. Translation: CASSLWGEAFF. Supplemented by reference TRBV28 and TRBJ1-1, the full variable domain reads DVKVTQSSRYLVKRTGEKVFLECVQDMDHENMFWYRQDPGLGLRLIYFSYDVKMKEKGDIPEGYSVSREKKERFSLILESASTNQTSMYLCASSLWGEAFFGQGTRLTVV.

The chain recombines TRBV29-1 with TRBJ2-1; 8 bases line up with TRBD2. The CDR3 runs 13 residues. Germline trimming cut 2 bases from V and 9 bases from J; bases unmatched to any gene: 6. Germline lookup yields CDR1 SQVTM and CDR2 ANQGSEA. CDR3 protein: CSVESTAGAEQFF. The CDR3 coding sequence is TGCAGCGTTGAAAGTACAGCGGGAGCTGAGCAGTTCTTC.

The chain has TRBV25-1 and TRBJ1-6; 8 nucleotides match TRBD1. Germline CDR1 MGHDK, CDR2 SYGVNS. CDR3 size: 16 residues. The V segment lost 0 bases and the J segment 10 bases; nucleotides outside the gene matches: 8. As DNA, the CDR3 is TGTGCCAGCAGTGAATATATTACAGGGGGGGAGTCACCCCTCCACTTT. Translation gives CASSEYITGGESPLHF.

This clone was picked up a small number of times. The chain uses TRBV5-4 and TRBJ2-7; D is possibly TRBD1 (6 bases). Germline V gene lookup returns CDR1 SGHNT and CDR2 YYREEE (reference sequence). Trimming took off 2 bases at V and 5 bases at J, with 17 bases between the two ends. The CDR3 has 15 amino acids. The CDR3 sequence: CASSLPTGMTHEQYF. CDR3 nucleotide sequence: TGTGCCAGCAGCTTACCGACAGGAATGACTCACGAGCAGTACTTC. Complete variable domain (other parts from reference TRBV5-4 and TRBJ2-7): ETGVTQSPTHLIKTRGQQVTLRCSSQSGHNTVSWYQQALGQGPQFIFQYYREEENGRGNFPPRFSGLQFPNYSSELNVNALELDDSALYLCASSLPTGMTHEQYFGPGTRLTVT.

The chain combines TRBV6-5 with TRBJ2-3, with 8 bases identical to TRBD2. The CDR3 covers 16 residues. The germline V gene has CDR1 MNHEY and CDR2 SVGAGI. V dropped 4 bases and J dropped 1; count of bases not matched to a gene: 7. The CDR3 sequence is CASSSGAGAGTDTQYF. The CDR3 DNA sequence: TGTGCCAGCAGTTCCGGAGCGGGAGCTGGCACAGATACGCAGTATTTT.

The CDR3 sequence is CASSYTKVGEQYF. The CDR3, as DNA: TGTGCCAGCAGTTACACCAAAGTAGGTGAGCAGTACTTC. V gene TRBV6-6 combines with J gene TRBJ2-7; D not certain. Germline values: CDR1 MNHNY, CDR2 SVGAGI (reference sequence). This CDR3 has 13 amino acids. V gave up 2 bases and J gave up 7 bases, with 12 bases separating them.

This chain connects TRBV7-3 to TRBJ2-3, with D possibly matching TRBD2 (6 bases). Trimming pared 4 bases from V and 4 bases from J, leaving 12 bases between. From germline, CDR1 is SGHTA and CDR2 FQGTGA. The CDR3 extends over 14 amino acids. The CDR3 protein is CASSSSTGADTQYF. The CDR3 DNA sequence: TGTGCCAGCAGCTCCTCGACGGGAGCAGATACGCAGTATTTT.

V is TRBV7-9 and J is TRBJ1-3; D is unresolved. V lost 0 bases to trimming and J lost 0 bases, with 6 bases between them. The CDR3 consists of 15 residues. Germline V gives CDR1 SEHNR, CDR2 FQNEAQ (reference sequence). The DNA of the CDR3 is TGTGCCAGCAGCTTAGCAGGAAGCTCTGGAAACACCATATATTTT. Translating gives CASSLAGSSGNTIYF. Using reference TRBV7-9 and TRBJ1-3 for the parts outside the CDR3, the full variable domain is DTGVSQNPRHKITKRGQNVTFRCDPISEHNRLYWYRQTLGQGPEFLTYFQNEAQLEKSRLLSDRFSAERPKGSFSTLEIQRTEQGDSAMYLCASSLAGSSGNTIYFGEGSWLTVV.

The chain recombines TRBV9 with TRBJ2-3; 8 nucleotides match TRBD2. Germline V gene sequence: CDR1 SGDLS, CDR2 YYNGEE. The CDR3 extends over 14 amino acids. The J segment lost 1 base and the V segment lost 4 bases, leaving 2 bases of the junction unmatched. This CDR3 is CASSPGGGTDTQYF. The CDR3 region has the DNA TGTGCCAGCAGCCCGGGGGGGGGCACAGATACGCAGTATTTT.

In this sample, this clone turned up once. This chain connects TRBV6-1 to TRBJ1-4, with 11 bases aligning to TRBD1. CDR1 and CDR2 from the germline V gene are MNHNS and SASEGT. V lost 5 bases, J lost 6 bases, and 2 bases stayed unmatched. This CDR3 is 14 amino acids long. CDR3 residues: CASSMDRGHEKLFF. CDR3 coding DNA: TGTGCCAGCAGTATGGACAGGGGGCATGAAAAACTGTTTTTT.

This chain joins TRBV27 and TRBJ2-1; D ambiguous. The CDR3 consists of 15 residues. The germline V and J ends were trimmed by 5 bases and 0 bases, with 11 bases remaining between them. Germline V gene sequence: CDR1 MNHEY, CDR2 SMNVEV (reference sequence). CDR3 DNA: TGTGCCAGCAGTCGTCCTACCAGCTCCTACAATGAGCAGTTCTTC. It is translated as CASSRPTSSYNEQFF.

This clone was seen only a few times. This chain uses TRBV10-3 with TRBJ2-7; D perhaps matches TRBD1 (5 bases). Germline CDR1 is ENHRY and CDR2 is SYGVKD. The CDR3 length is 13 residues. Trimming removed 0 bases at V and 4 bases at J, with 7 bases between. The CDR3 loop is CAISESRGYEQYF. CDR3 bases: TGTGCCATCAGTGAGTCAAGGGGTTACGAGCAGTACTTC.

This chain links TRBV28 with TRBJ2-3; D not resolved. There are 12 residues in the CDR3. Germline loops: CDR1 MDHEN, CDR2 SYDVKM. Trimming removed 3 bases at V and 7 bases at J, with 8 bases between. This chain's CDR3 is CASSFNSYTQYF. As DNA, the CDR3 is TGTGCCAGCAGTTTCAACAGTTATACGCAGTATTTT.

The chain links TRBV19 to TRBJ1-5, with D uncertain. The CDR3 has 13 amino acids. Per the germline V gene, CDR1 is LNHDA and CDR2 is SQIVND (reference sequence). The V end lost 6 bases, the J end lost 0 bases, and 6 bases lay between the germline ends. CDR3 nucleotide sequence: TGTGCCAGTAGCCTAAATAGCAATCAGCCCCAGCATTTT. It specifies CASSLNSNQPQHF.

The chain carries TRBV6-1 and TRBJ2-5; TRBD1 might be the D (5 bases). In germline, CDR1 is MNHNS, CDR2 SASEGT. Trimming pared 7 bases from V and 5 bases from J, leaving 17 bases between. The CDR3 length is 14 residues. The CDR3 reads CASNRGSESETQYF. CDR3 nucleotides: TGTGCCAGCAATAGGGGATCGGAGTCGGAGACCCAGTACTTC.

The chain uses TRBV14 and TRBJ2-7; no clear D. This CDR3 contains 12 residues. The germline CDR1 and CDR2 sequences are SGHDN and FVKESK. V gave up 3 bases and J gave up 2 bases, with 5 bases separating them. CDR3 sequence (DNA): TGTGCCAGCAGCCACAAGACCTACGAGCAGTACTTC. Translation: CASSHKTYEQYF.

The rearrangement links TRBV11-2 to TRBJ2-7, with TRBD2 matching over 14 bases. V shed 5 bases and J 6 bases; nucleotides not matched to a gene: 6. Germline V gene data show CDR1 as SGHAT and CDR2 as FQNNGV. This CDR3 has 15 amino acids. CDR3 nucleotides: TGTGCCAGCAGCCAGACTAGCGGGGGGGTTCGCGAGCAGTACTTC. It encodes CASSQTSGGVREQYF.

The genes are TRBV11-2 and TRBJ1-4; no clear D gene. CDR1 and CDR2 (germline): SGHAT, FQNNGV. The CDR3 has 13 residues. V was trimmed by 1 base and J by 11 bases, leaving 11 bases between them. The CDR3 sequence is CASSLGLRSKLFF. As DNA, the CDR3 is TGTGCCAGCAGCTTAGGGCTCAGGTCCAAACTGTTTTTT. The whole variable domain, filled in from reference TRBV11-2 and TRBJ1-4, reads EAGVAQSPRYKIIEKRQSVAFWCNPISGHATLYWYQQILGQGPKLLIQFQNNGVVDDSQLPKDRFSAERLKGVDSTLKIQPAKLEDSAVYLCASSLGLRSKLFFGSGTQLSVL.

The chain combines TRBV9 with TRBJ2-1; D tentatively reads TRBD1 or TRBD2 (5 bases each). CDR1 and CDR2 (germline): SGDLS, YYNGEE. Trimming pared 0 bases from V and 8 bases from J, leaving 9 bases between. The CDR3 has 13 amino acids. The CDR3 protein is CASSVGGVDEQFF. CDR3 DNA: TGTGCCAGCAGCGTAGGAGGGGTGGATGAGCAGTTCTTC.

This rearrangement joins TRBV7-9 to TRBJ2-1; the D gene is possibly TRBD2 (7 bases). CDR1 is SEHNR, CDR2 FQNEAQ, per germline (reference sequence). The germline V and J ends were trimmed by 4 bases and 0 bases, with 22 bases remaining between them. The CDR3 length is 19 residues. CDR3 sequence (DNA): TGTGCCAGCAGCTCCGAGGGGAGGGGGGGGAAAAGCTCCTACAATGAGCAGTTCTTC. Its translation: CASSSEGRGGKSSYNEQFF.

This chain joins TRBV13 and TRBJ2-5; 8 bases align to TRBD2. The CDR3 contains 15 residues. Unmatched junction bases numbered 5, after V lost 0 bases and J lost 5 bases. Germline loops: CDR1 PRHDT, CDR2 FYEKMQ (reference sequence). CDR3 in DNA: TGTGCCAGCAGCTTAGGCCGGGGGGGCGGCGAGACCCAGTACTTC. This sequence encodes CASSLGRGGGETQYF.

V usage is TRBV29-1 and J usage is TRBJ2-3, with D hard to call. CDR1 is SQVTM and CDR2 is ANQGSEA in the germline V gene. V was pared by 4 bases and J by 0 bases, with 8 bases between. This CDR3 comprises 13 residues. The CDR3 loop reads CSVGPDSTDTQYF. CDR3 DNA: TGCAGCGTTGGACCGGATAGCACAGATACGCAGTATTTT.

The V and J genes are TRBV10-1 and TRBJ1-2, with D tentatively TRBD1 (6 bases). The germline gives CDR1 WNHNN, CDR2 SYGVQD (reference sequence). The CDR3 extends over 16 amino acids. The V and J ends lost 6 bases and 3 bases respectively, with 20 bases between them. CDR3 residues: CASRAGHSGCYYGYTF. The DNA of the CDR3 is TGCGCCAGCAGAGCGGGACATTCAGGATGTTACTATGGCTACACCTTC.

V and J are TRBV11-2 and TRBJ1-2; possible D gene TRBD1, 6 bases. The length of the CDR3 is 13 residues. V lost 5 bases and J lost 8, with 15 bases in between. The germline V gene encodes CDR1 SGHAT and CDR2 FQNNGV. Here the CDR3 DNA reads TGTGCCAGCAGCGCAGGACAGTTACAGGGCTACACCTTC. Encoded protein: CASSAGQLQGYTF.

The rearrangement uses TRBV15 and TRBJ2-7, with D hard to call. Trimming pared 0 bases from V and 2 bases from J, leaving 14 bases between. Germline V CDR1 and CDR2: LNHNV, YYDKDF (reference sequence). CDR3 length equals 16 residues. The CDR3: CATSRDTMGSPYEQYF. Here the CDR3 DNA reads TGTGCCACCAGCAGAGATACGATGGGATCTCCCTACGAGCAGTACTTC. Combining the CDR3 with reference TRBV15 and TRBJ2-7 gives the whole variable domain DAMVIQNPRYQVTQFGKPVTLSCSQTLNHNVMYWYQQKSSQAPKLLFHYYDKDFNNEADTPDNFQSRRPNTSFCFLDIRSPGLGDTAMYLCATSRDTMGSPYEQYFGPGTRLTVT.

CDR3 amino acids: CASSLSSAEAFF. As DNA, the CDR3 is TGTGCCAGCAGCTTGAGCTCCGCTGAAGCTTTCTTT. The J gene is TRBJ1-1, the V gene TRBV5-4; no clear D gene. Germline-derived CDR1 and CDR2 are SGHNT and YYREEE (reference sequence). Trimming left V 1 base short and J 6 bases short, with 7 bases between. This CDR3 comprises 12 residues.

The chain joins TRBV2 to TRBJ2-5; D uncertain. V was shortened by 2 bases and J by 5 bases, with 9 bases between the two germline ends. This CDR3 region has 13 residues. CDR1 is SNHLY and CDR2 is FYNNEI in the germline V gene. The CDR3 is CASSEMARETQYF. In DNA form, the CDR3 reads TGTGCCAGCAGTGAAATGGCTCGGGAGACCCAGTACTTC.